This entry describes one T cell receptor (beta chain). This clone was recorded many times. It lacks a known antigen. No base qualities exist here, and no much larger clone lies one base off it. These data are taken from a study of cytomegalovirus exposure and HLA in healthy donors (TCRdb year 2017). For the study in its entirety: An earlier analysis of 587 of the donors reported approximately 300 Gb of sequence data and some 120 million unique TCR beta sequences from about 200 million T cells. Rather than using new phenotypic data, the later analysis identified candidate immune exposures from TCR beta sequences and from how often those sequences occurred across donors. In addition to the first cohort of 650 to 800 subjects, a separate validation cohort of under 150 different subjects was used. In a later genetic analysis, genome-wide SNP genotypes for about 55% of the roughly 700 donors were used, and that subset was treated as a discovery cohort. An earlier analysis of approximately 500 of the donors applied high-throughput TCR beta sequencing to assess whether each TCR beta V gene segment acted as functional or pseudogenic. Of the 300 to 500 genotyped donors, 81% were placed in the genetic ancestry cluster associated with self-reported Caucasian donors. A later analysis re-examined previously published TCR beta repertoires from several hundred donors and added high-resolution HLA genotyping to investigate patterns of TCR occurrence. Every repertoire in the discovery cohort had been generated on one and the same sequencing platform. The study profiled the T cell repertoires of hundreds of subjects by immunosequencing and related them to cytomegalovirus serostatus. Typing coverage differed by locus: A, B, C, DRB1 and DQB1 were typed in about 629-640 donors, DQA1 in approximately 520, DPA1 in approximately 600, and DPB1 in just under 490. Four to six DR-DQ haplotypes were handled as single units for association and clustering because linkage in the cohort was strong. Across approximately 420 genotyped donors of the cohort, an average of about 240,000 unique TCR beta nucleotide sequences per donor were sequenced, and roughly 17% of those sequences were non-productive. Class I and class II HLA loci were covered by the typing at four-digit resolution. Donor age, sex, ethnicity and CMV serostatus were compiled together with the repertoire data. About 300 gigabases of sequencing data and 70 million to 100 million unique TCR sequences were included in an early release covering 500 to 750 HLA-typed donors. The study aimed to test whether signatures of past pathogen exposure could be identified by cataloging public T cell receptors. To predict cytomegalovirus infection status, the study combined high-throughput TCR immunosequencing, statistical association of individual TCRs with disease status, and machine learning. The paper as a whole reports these results and caveats: The 87-base-pair reads could not distinguish some IMGT-functional V segments, including TRBV6-2 and TRBV6-3, so those segments were excluded. For the cohort, immune exposure information was limited to CMV serostatus. Most TCR sequences were observed very rarely across donors, whereas some public TCRs were present in many individuals. A later genetic analysis reported fewer N-insertions in productive TCRs among donors in an Asian-associated ancestry cluster than the roughly 650-donor mean. According to a later analysis, parvovirus B19, influenza, CMV and Epstein-Barr virus appeared linked to several top co-occurrence clusters. The study gave a list of over 150 TCR beta chains associated with cytomegalovirus. In an earlier analysis of under 600 of the donors, most TCR beta V segments were observed in productive rearrangements about 90% or about 30% of the time, broadly matching IMGT annotations. In this cohort, only TCR beta chains were sequenced, and detectable features were limited by the absence of alpha or paired-chain data. In a later genetic analysis, a missense DCLRE1C variant was associated with V-gene and J-gene trimming of TCR beta chains, and the association was replicated in an independent cohort. In both the original and validation cohorts, the classifier was reported to diagnose cytomegalovirus status with high specificity and sensitivity. Correlated functional status among segregating V segments might be attributable to linkage disequilibrium, but an unknown experimental factor could not be ruled out. Specific HLA alleles were associated with roughly 16,000 TCR beta sequences at a false discovery rate of 0.05 in a later analysis. According to a later analysis, TCR association rates differed among HLA loci, with DRB1 alleles showing the most associated TCRs and HLA-C alleles showing the fewest. A further reported finding was that TCR beta sequences accurately predicted the HLA-A and HLA-B alleles for most subjects in the first cohort. Strong co-occurrence of HLA alleles, especially DR and DQ, made assigning TCR associations to individual alleles difficult. A later analysis found that HLA-associated TCR beta chains were more clonally expanded and had lower generation probabilities than equally common non-associated chains. A later analysis found that most CMV-associated TCR beta chains appeared HLA-restricted, with HLA associations seemingly driven largely by CMV exposure. In vitro tests confirmed that a few of the cytomegalovirus-associated TCR beta chains recognize cytomegalovirus antigens. Because counts were too low, roughly 18 rarely observed V segments, including chromosome 9 orphons, were left out of the earlier analysis of approximately 580 of the donors. The authors suggested that the approach could potentially be extended to other disease states and immunological phenotypes. Because some donors lacked HLA typing at each locus, the association tests relied only on the typed subset. Sequencing depth was assumed to be roughly uniform across donors in the presence/absence analyses, though that assumption may not hold. A cluster of highly shared sequence variants was judged likely to be a technical artifact of the sequencing pipeline.

The library was built by means of the immunoSEQ multiplex PCR assay. The multiplex PCR relied on a mix of 60 forward primers for TCR Vbeta segments and 13 reverse primers for TCR Jbeta segments. Amplification of the CDR3 region of rearranged TCR beta genes was performed with a multiplex PCR assay on genomic DNA. On the Illumina HiSeq System, the amplified TCR beta libraries were sequenced as 87-base-pair reads. In the authors' own workflow: A later analysis counted approximately 84 million unique TCR beta chains across the 640 or so repertoires, and approximately 11 million of these chains were shared by at least two donors. A nearest-neighbor algorithm error-corrected the raw reads and collapsed the reads into unique sequences, merging closely related sequences to remove PCR and sequencing errors. CDR3 sequences were aligned to IMGT reference sequences to assign V, D and J gene segments. For a sequence to be retained, at least a six-nucleotide match to both a V gene segment and a J gene segment was required. Rearrangements were classified as productive when the CDR3 lacked stop codons and remained in frame with V and J, and all other rearrangements were classified as non-productive. CDR3 was defined by IMGT convention, running from the second conserved V-encoded cysteine to the conserved J-encoded phenylalanine. The earlier analysis of 500 to 600 of the donors excluded sequences that lacked an unambiguous match to a single V gene segment. In an earlier analysis of about 590 of the donors, a V segment was called functional when productive rearrangements were above 56.7%, and segregating when the standard deviation between donors exceeded 5%. A statistical classification framework was built for diagnosing cytomegalovirus status from the catalog of TCR beta chain sequences. V and J gene assignment, in a later analysis, came from comparing TCR nucleotide sequences with IMGT/GENE-DB human TR gene sequences. In a later analysis, CDR3 sequences and most-parsimonious VDJ recombination scenarios were assigned using the TCRdist pipeline. In a later analysis, each TCR beta chain was defined by its CDR3 amino acid sequence together with its V-gene family, and reads without a unique V-gene family were excluded. As a way to deal with suspected cross-contamination and a sequencing artifact, a later analysis dropped more than 500 nucleotide sequences that were highly shared and had low generation probability. For each public chain, a later analysis derived a clonal expansion index from normalized ranks of inferred template counts within each repertoire. Generation probabilities in a later analysis came from a VDJ recombination model fitted to out-of-frame rearrangements, and those results were checked against IGoR. A later analysis scored TCR-TCR, TCR-HLA and TCR-CMV co-occurrence with hypergeometric tests, applying a repertoire-size bias correction to TCR pairs. In a later analysis, false discovery rates were estimated by permuting HLA or CMV assignments 20 times. In a later analysis, co-occurring TCRs were grouped with DBSCAN, and TCRdist sequence similarity was added when clustering was performed within HLA-allele-positive subsets. Repertoires with fewer than 30,000 or more than 120,000 public chains were left out of co-occurrence clustering, as were a few repertoires with anomalous nucleotide sharing. TCRdb obtained this table from immuneACCESS and retained in-frame rearrangements with V and J assigned. These tables miss some clones; where compared with another copy, unresolved V genes account for less than half of the shortfall, and the remainder is unexplained. The V and J calls and clone size are taken from that table; D and trimming were inferred from the DNA. Here the sample has 75,000 to 95,000 clones; about two thirds occur a single time. The ten largest clones represent roughly 21% of the sample.

In total, just over 650 healthy bone marrow donors made up the cohort. Cohort members were all nominally healthy when sampled, although unrecorded immune exposures were likely present. The donor was CMV seropositive and belonged to the group of 270 or so seropositive cohort members. Each donor provided a peripheral blood sample, and peripheral blood mononuclear cells were used for TCR beta sequencing. Genomic DNA was extracted from the blood cell samples with the Qiagen DNeasy Blood Extraction Kit. The germline V gene supplies CDR1 LGHNA and CDR2 YNFKEQ. Measured from the cysteine to the phenylalanine, the CDR3 is 15 residues long. The read is trimmed to its CDR3 DNA, 45 bases read in frame from base 1. V is shortened by 0 bases, J by 2 bases, and the region joining them spans 7 bases.

The sequence derives from a woman between 50 and 59 years old in good health and CMV-seropositive. Sequenced material: PBMCs. The rearranged chain carries TRBV4-2 and TRBJ1-4; there is no confident call for the D gene. The DNA sequence follows: TGTGCCAGCAGCCAAGATCGAGGTACTAATGAAAAACTGTTTTTT. Translated, it gives CASSQDRGTNEKLFF.